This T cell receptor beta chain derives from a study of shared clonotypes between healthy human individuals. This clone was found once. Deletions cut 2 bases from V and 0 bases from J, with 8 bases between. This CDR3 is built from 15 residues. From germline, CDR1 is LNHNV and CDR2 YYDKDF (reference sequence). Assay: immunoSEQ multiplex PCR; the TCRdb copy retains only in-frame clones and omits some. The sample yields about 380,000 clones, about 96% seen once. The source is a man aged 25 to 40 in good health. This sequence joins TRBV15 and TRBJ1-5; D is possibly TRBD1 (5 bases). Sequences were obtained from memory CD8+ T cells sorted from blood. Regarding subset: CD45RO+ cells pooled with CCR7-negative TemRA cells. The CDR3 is CATSRRQYSNQPQHF. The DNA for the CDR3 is TGTGCCACCAGCAGAAGACAGTATAGCAATCAGCCCCAGCATTTT. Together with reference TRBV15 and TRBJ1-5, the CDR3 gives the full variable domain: DAMVIQNPRYQVTQFGKPVTLSCSQTLNHNVMYWYQQKSSQAPKLLFHYYDKDFNNEADTPDNFQSRRPNTSFCFLDIRSPGLGDTAMYLCATSRRQYSNQPQHFGDGTRLSIL.